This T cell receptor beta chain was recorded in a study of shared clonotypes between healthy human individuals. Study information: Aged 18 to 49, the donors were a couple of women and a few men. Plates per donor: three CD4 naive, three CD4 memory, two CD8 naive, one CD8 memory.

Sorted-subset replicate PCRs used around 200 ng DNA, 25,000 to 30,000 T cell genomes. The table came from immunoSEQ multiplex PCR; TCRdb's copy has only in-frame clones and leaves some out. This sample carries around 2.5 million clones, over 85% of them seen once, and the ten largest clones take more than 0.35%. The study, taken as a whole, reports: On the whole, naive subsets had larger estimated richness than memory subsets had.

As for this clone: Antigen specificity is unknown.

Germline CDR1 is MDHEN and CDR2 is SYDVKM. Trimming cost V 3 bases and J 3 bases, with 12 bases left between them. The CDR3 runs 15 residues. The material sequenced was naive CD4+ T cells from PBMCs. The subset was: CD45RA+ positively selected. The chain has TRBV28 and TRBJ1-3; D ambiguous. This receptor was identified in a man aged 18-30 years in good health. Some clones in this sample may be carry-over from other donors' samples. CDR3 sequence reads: CASSFPDGVGNTIYF. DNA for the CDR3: TGTGCCAGCAGTTTCCCGGACGGAGTTGGAAACACCATATATTTT. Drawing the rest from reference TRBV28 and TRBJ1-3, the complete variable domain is DVKVTQSSRYLVKRTGEKVFLECVQDMDHENMFWYRQDPGLGLRLIYFSYDVKMKEKGDIPEGYSVSREKKERFSLILESASTNQTSMYLCASSFPDGVGNTIYFGEGSWLTVV.